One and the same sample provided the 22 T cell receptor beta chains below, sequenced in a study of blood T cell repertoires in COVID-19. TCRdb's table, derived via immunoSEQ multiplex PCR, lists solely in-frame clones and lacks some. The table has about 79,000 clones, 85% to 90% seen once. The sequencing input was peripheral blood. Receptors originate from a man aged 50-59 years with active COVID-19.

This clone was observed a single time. CDR3 coding DNA: TGTGCCAGCAGCTTATTCGGGACAGGGAAGTACGAGCAGTACTTC. Translated, it gives CASSLFGTGKYEQYF. V is TRBV11-3 and J is TRBJ2-7, with 9 positions matching TRBD1. J lost 4 bases, V lost 2 bases, and 6 bases had no gene match. CDR1 and CDR2 from the germline V gene are SGHNT and YENEEA. This CDR3 is built from 15 residues.

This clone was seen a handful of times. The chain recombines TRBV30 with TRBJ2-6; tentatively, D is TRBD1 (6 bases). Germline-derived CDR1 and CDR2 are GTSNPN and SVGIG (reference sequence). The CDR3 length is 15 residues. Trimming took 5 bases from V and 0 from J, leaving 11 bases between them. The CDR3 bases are TGTGCCTGGGATACAGGGAACTCTGGGGCCAACGTCCTGACTTTC. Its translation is CAWDTGNSGANVLTF.

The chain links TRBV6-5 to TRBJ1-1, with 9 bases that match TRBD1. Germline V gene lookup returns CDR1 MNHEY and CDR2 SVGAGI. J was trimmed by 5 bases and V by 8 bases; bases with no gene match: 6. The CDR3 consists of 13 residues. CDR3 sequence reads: CASLSTGGTEAFF. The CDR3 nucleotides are TGTGCCAGCCTTTCGACAGGGGGGACTGAAGCTTTCTTT.

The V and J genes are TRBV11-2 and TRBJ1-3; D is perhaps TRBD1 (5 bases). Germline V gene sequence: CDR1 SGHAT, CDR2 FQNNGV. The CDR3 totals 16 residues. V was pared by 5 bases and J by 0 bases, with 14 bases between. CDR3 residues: CASSPLGQGSGNTIYF. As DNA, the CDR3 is TGTGCCAGCAGCCCGCTAGGGCAGGGCTCTGGAAACACCATATATTTT.

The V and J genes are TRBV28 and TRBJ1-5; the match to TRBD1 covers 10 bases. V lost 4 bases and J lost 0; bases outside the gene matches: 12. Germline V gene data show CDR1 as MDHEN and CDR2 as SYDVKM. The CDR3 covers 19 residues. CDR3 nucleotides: TGTGCCAGCAGTTCCCCGGACAGGGGGGCCTTTCATAGCAATCAGCCCCAGCATTTT. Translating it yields CASSSPDRGAFHSNQPQHF.

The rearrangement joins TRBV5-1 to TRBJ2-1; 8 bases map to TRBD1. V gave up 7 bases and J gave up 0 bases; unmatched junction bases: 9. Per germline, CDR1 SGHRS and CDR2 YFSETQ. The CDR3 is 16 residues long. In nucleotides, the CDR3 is TGCGCCAGCTTTGGGACAGGCGTGAGCTCCTACAATGAGCAGTTCTTC. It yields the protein CASFGTGVSSYNEQFF.

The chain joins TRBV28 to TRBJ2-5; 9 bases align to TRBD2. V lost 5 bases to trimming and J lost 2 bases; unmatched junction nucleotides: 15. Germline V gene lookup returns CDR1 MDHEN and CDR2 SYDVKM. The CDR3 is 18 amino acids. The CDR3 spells CASSQIAGARPYQETQYF. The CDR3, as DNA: TGTGCCAGCAGTCAAATAGCGGGGGCCCGACCCTATCAAGAGACCCAGTACTTC.

CDR3 sequence (DNA): TGTGCCAGCAGTGGACAGGTTGCGTCCCCTAACTATGGCTACACCTTC. This encodes CASSGQVASPNYGYTF. The chain employs TRBV6-2 or TRBV6-3 and TRBJ1-2; 7 bases map to TRBD1. Germline V lookup: CDR1 MNHEY, CDR2 SVGEGT. The length of the CDR3 is 16 residues. J was trimmed by 0 bases and V by 5 bases; bases with no gene match: 9.

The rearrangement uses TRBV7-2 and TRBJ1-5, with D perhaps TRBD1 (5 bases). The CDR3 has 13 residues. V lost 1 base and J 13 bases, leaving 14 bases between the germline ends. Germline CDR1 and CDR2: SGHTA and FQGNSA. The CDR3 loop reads CASSLGPREYQHF. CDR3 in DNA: TGTGCCAGCAGCTTAGGTCCCAGGGAATATCAGCATTTT.

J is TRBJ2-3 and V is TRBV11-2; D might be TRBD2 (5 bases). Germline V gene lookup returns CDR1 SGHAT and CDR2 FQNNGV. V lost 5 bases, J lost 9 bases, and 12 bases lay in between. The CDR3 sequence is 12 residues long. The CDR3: CASSRGSGTQYF. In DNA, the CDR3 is TGTGCCAGCAGCCGCGGGTCGGGGACGCAGTATTTT.

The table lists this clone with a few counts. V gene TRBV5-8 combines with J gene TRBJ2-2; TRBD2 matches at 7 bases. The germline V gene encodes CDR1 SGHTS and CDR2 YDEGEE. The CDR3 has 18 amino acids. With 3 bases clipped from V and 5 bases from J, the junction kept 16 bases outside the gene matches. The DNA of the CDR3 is TGTGCCAGCAGCTCGCATAAGATCCTAGCGGCTAGGACCGGGGAGCTGTTTTTT. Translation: CASSSHKILAARTGELFF.

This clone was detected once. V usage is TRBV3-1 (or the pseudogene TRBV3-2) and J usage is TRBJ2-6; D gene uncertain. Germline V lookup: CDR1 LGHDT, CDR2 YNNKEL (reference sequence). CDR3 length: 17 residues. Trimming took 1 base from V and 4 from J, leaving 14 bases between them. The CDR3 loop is CASSQVRWVAGANVLTF. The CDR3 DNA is TGTGCCAGCAGCCAAGTGCGATGGGTAGCCGGGGCCAACGTCCTGACTTTC.

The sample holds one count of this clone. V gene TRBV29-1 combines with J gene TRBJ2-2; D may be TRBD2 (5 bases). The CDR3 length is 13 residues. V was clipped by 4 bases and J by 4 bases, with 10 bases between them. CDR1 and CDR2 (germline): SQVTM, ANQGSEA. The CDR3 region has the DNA TGCAGCGTTGGGCGGGTTTTCACCGGGGAGCTGTTTTTT. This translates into CSVGRVFTGELFF.

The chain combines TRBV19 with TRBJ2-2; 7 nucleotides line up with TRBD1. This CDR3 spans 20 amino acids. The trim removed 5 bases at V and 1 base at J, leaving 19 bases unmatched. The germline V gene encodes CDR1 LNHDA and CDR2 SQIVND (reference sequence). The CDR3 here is CASSSPAVRARTGNTGELFF. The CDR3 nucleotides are TGTGCCAGTAGTTCCCCGGCAGTGAGGGCGCGGACAGGGAACACCGGGGAGCTGTTTTTT.

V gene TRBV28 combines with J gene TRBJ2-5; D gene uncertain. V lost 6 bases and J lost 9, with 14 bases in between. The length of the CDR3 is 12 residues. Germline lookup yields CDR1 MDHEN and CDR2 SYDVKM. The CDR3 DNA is TGTGCCAGCAGCCTCACCCCGGTGGCCCAGTACTTC. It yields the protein CASSLTPVAQYF.

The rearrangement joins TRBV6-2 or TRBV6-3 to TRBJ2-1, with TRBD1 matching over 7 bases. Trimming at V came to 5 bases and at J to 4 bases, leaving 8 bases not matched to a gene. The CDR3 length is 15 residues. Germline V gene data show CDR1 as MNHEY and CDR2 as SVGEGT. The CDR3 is CASSPGQTLYNEQFF. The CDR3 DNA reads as TGTGCCAGCAGTCCGGGACAGACTTTGTACAATGAGCAGTTCTTC.

The CDR3 here is CASSPGTGSNEQFF. CDR3 nucleotide sequence: TGTGCCAGCAGCCCTGGGACAGGGTCCAATGAGCAGTTCTTC. The gene calls are TRBV7-9 and TRBJ2-1; 9 bases are a match to TRBD1. CDR3 length: 14 residues. After removal of 5 bases from V and 6 bases from J, the junction contained 5 bases not matched to a gene. From germline, CDR1 is SEHNR and CDR2 FQNEAQ (reference sequence).

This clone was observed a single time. The CDR3 reads CASSPGFYEQYF. In nucleotides, the CDR3 is TGTGCCAGCTCTCCGGGGTTTTACGAGCAGTACTTC. V is TRBV9 and J is TRBJ2-7; possible D gene TRBD2, 5 bases. Per germline, CDR1 SGDLS and CDR2 YYNGEE. The CDR3 is 12 amino acids. Trimming left V 7 bases short and J 4 bases short, with 12 bases between. The full variable domain, rest sourced from reference TRBV9 and TRBJ2-7, is DSGVTQTPKHLITATGQRVTLRCSPRSGDLSVYWYQQSLDQGLQFLIQYYNGEERAKGNILERFSAQQFPDLHSELNLSSLELGDSALYFCASSPGFYEQYFGPGTRLTVT.

The CDR3 reads CATGTSGGQETQYF. The CDR3 coding sequence is TGTGCCACCGGGACTAGCGGGGGGCAAGAGACCCAGTACTTC. V usage is TRBV10-3 and J usage is TRBJ2-5; 15 bases match TRBD2. This CDR3 is 14 amino acids long. Unmatched junction bases numbered 2, after V lost 10 bases and J lost 2 bases. The germline CDR1 and CDR2 sequences are ENHRY and SYGVKD.

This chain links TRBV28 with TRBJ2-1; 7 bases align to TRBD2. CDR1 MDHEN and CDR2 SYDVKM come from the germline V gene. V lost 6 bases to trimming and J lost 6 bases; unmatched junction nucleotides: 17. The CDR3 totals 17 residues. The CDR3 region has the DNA TGTGCCAGCAGGGGTCTAGTGGGAGGGCCCTCAGTCAATGAGCAGTTCTTC. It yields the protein CASRGLVGGPSVNEQFF.

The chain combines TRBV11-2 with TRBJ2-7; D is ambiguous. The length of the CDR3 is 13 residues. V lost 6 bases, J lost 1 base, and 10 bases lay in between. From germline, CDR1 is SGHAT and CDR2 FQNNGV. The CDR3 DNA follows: TGTGCCAGCAGAAAACAGCCATCCTACGAGCAGTACTTC. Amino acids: CASRKQPSYEQYF.

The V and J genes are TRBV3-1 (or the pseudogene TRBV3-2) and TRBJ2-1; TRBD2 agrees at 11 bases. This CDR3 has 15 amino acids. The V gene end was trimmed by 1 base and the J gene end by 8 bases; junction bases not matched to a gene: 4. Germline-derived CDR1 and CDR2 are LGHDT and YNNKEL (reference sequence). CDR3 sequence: CASSQGSSGGHEQFF. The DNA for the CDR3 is TGTGCCAGCAGCCAAGGGTCTAGCGGGGGGCATGAGCAGTTCTTC.